The 12 T cell receptor beta chains listed next were all sequenced from one sample in a study of CD8+ T cells in alopecia areata. Sequencing used cDNA as its template, made by extracting RNA and reverse transcribing it. TCRdb's table, derived via immunoSEQ multiplex PCR, lists solely in-frame clones and lacks some. The sample lists around 150,000 clones, about three fifths occurring once. Regarding treatment: oral pan-JAK inhibitor, 5-10 mg twice daily. Specimen: CD4+ T cells sorted from blood, collected at week 4, from a patient treated with tofacitinib. These TCRs come from a human donor with alopecia areata.

Only one count was recorded for this clone. The chain employs TRBV2 and TRBJ2-5; D is uncertain. V was pared by 7 bases and J by 2 bases, with 11 bases between. The CDR3 extends over 13 amino acids. CDR1 is SNHLY and CDR2 is FYNNEI in the germline V gene. CDR3 DNA: TGTGCCAGCAACTACGTCTTACAAGAGACCCAGTACTTC. It translates to CASNYVLQETQYF.

The chain recombines TRBV19 with TRBJ2-5, with D uncertain. The V and J ends lost 5 bases and 3 bases respectively, with 7 bases between them. This CDR3 is 12 amino acids long. The germline gives CDR1 LNHDA, CDR2 SQIVND (reference sequence). The CDR3, as DNA: TGTGCCAGTAGTCCGGGCGAAGAGACCCAGTACTTC. Translating it yields CASSPGEETQYF.

V is TRBV6-1 and J is TRBJ1-2, with a tentative D call TRBD1 (6 bases). Trimming shortened V by 7 bases and J by 3 bases, and 12 bases separated the two germline ends. This CDR3 spans 13 amino acids. Germline CDR1 MNHNS, CDR2 SASEGT. For the CDR3, the DNA is TGTGCCAGCACCCCGGACAGACACTATGGCTACACCTTC. Protein: CASTPDRHYGYTF.

The genes are TRBV4-3 and TRBJ1-6; D not certain. The CDR3 runs 14 residues. Germline CDR1 is LGHNA and CDR2 is YSLEER. Trimming left V 0 bases short and J 8 bases short, with 8 bases between. The CDR3 loop reads CASSQEDGDSPLHF. The CDR3 bases are TGCGCCAGCAGCCAAGAGGACGGAGATTCACCCCTCCACTTT.

V is TRBV30 and J is TRBJ1-5; no reliable D call. Germline CDR1 GTSNPN, CDR2 SVGIG (reference sequence). Trimming took 0 bases from V and 4 from J, leaving 7 bases between them. CDR3 length: 13 residues. CDR3 nucleotides: TGTGCCTGGAGTGTTTCAGTAAATCAGCCCCAGCATTTT. Translating it yields CAWSVSVNQPQHF.

The chain uses TRBV30 and TRBJ1-6; TRBD1 aligns across 9 bases. The CDR3 spans 13 residues. Germline assignment: CDR1 GTSNPN and CDR2 SVGIG (reference sequence). With V trimmed by 5 bases and J by 9 bases, 5 bases remained unmatched. CDR3 coding DNA: TGTGCCTGGGAGGACAGGGGAAGTTCACCCCTCCACTTT. Encoded protein: CAWEDRGSSPLHF.

This rearrangement joins TRBV2 to TRBJ2-5; D unresolved. Per the germline V gene, CDR1 is SNHLY and CDR2 is FYNNEI. Trimming cost V 1 base and J 1 base, with 13 bases left between them. The CDR3 has 16 amino acids. The DNA of the CDR3 is TGTGCCAGCAGTGAAGGGCTTGGGCGGCTCCAAGAGACCCAGTACTTC. Protein product: CASSEGLGRLQETQYF.

The chain joins TRBV19 to TRBJ2-7; D possibly uses TRBD1 or TRBD2 (5 bases each). Germline-derived CDR1 and CDR2 are LNHDA and SQIVND (reference sequence). The CDR3 has 12 residues. V shed 4 bases and J shed 8 bases, with 12 bases lying between them. CDR3 region: CASSTARGQQYF. The CDR3 DNA sequence: TGTGCCAGTAGTACAGCACGGGGCCAGCAGTACTTC.

The V call is TRBV6-1, the J call TRBJ1-4; D gene ambiguous. Germline CDR1 and CDR2: MNHNS and SASEGT. Trimming cost V 8 bases and J 8 bases, with 12 bases left between them. The CDR3 is 12 amino acids. The CDR3 here is CASSKLREKLFF. CDR3 DNA: TGTGCCAGCTCTAAACTCAGGGAAAAACTGTTTTTT.

This clone has more than one count but fewer than ten. The chain uses TRBV5-1 and TRBJ2-1; D gene ambiguous. Germline V gene sequence: CDR1 SGHRS, CDR2 YFSETQ. The CDR3 loop spans 15 amino acids. Trimming cost V 0 bases and J 1 base, with 8 bases left between them. This chain's CDR3 is CASSLEVQSYNEQFF. CDR3 sequence (DNA): TGCGCCAGCAGCTTGGAGGTACAGTCCTACAATGAGCAGTTCTTC.

J is TRBJ2-1 and V is TRBV29-1, with 9 bases that match TRBD1. V dropped 7 bases and J dropped 3; count of bases not matched to a gene: 7. The germline CDR1 and CDR2 sequences are SQVTM and ANQGSEA. This CDR3 contains 14 residues. The CDR3 loop is CSASGQGDYNEQFF. In DNA form, the CDR3 reads TGCAGCGCCTCGGGACAGGGCGACTACAATGAGCAGTTCTTC.

V gene TRBV30 combines with J gene TRBJ1-2; maybe TRBD1 (5 bases). Germline CDR1 is GTSNPN and CDR2 is SVGIG (reference sequence). This CDR3 contains 10 residues. V shed 5 bases and J shed 9 bases, with 10 bases lying between them. The CDR3, as DNA: TGTGCCTGGGGGAGGGGCAGCTACACCTTC. Translation: CAWGRGSYTF.